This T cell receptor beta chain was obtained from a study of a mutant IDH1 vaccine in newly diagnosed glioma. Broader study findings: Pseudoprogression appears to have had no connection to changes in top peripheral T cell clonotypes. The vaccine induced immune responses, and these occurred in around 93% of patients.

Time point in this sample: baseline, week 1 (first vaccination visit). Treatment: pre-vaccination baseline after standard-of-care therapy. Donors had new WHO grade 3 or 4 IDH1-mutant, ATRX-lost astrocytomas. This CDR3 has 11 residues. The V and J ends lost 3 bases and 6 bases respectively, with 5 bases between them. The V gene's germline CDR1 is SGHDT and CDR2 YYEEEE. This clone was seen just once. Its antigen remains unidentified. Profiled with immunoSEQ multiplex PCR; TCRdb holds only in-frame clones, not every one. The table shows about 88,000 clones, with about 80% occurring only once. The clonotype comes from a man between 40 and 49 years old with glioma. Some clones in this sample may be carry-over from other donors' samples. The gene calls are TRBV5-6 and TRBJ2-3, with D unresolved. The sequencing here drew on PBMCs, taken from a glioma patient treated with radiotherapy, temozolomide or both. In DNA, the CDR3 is TGTGCCAGCAGCTGGCGGGATACGCAGTATTTT. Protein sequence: CASSWRDTQYF.